The clone carrying this T cell receptor beta chain was counted only a few times. The antigen is not known. With 6 bases clipped from V and 3 bases from J, the junction kept 4 bases outside the gene matches. CDR3 length: 14 residues. This entry is derived from a study of response to subunit inactivated influenza vaccine. MiXCR, run by TCRdb on the RT-PCR reads, gives a single entry per CDR3 protein. The sample holds hundreds of thousands of distinct CDR3 sequences; around a fifth are singletons and the top ten take 9.5% to 13%. Study observations and caveats: T cells newly recruited by each seasonal influenza vaccination are few, the authors suggested.

The sequencing used PBMCs from blood, collected approximately 22 months after vaccination. The V and J genes are TRBV12-3 or TRBV12-4 and TRBJ1-1; 10 bases are shared with TRBD1. The sequence came from a man between 50 and 75 years old who received an inactivated influenza vaccine. The CDR3 loop reads CASRDRGSHTEAFF. CDR3 sequence (DNA): TGTGCCAGCAGGGACAGGGGGTCGCACACTGAAGCTTTCTTT.